These 9 T cell receptor beta chains share one sample of origin, sequenced in a study of T cell responses to AZD1222 COVID-19 vaccine. This table comes from immunoSEQ multiplex PCR, and its TCRdb copy is limited to in-frame clones, with some not included. The data hold some 130,000 clones, with 75% to 90% observed a single time. The sequencing used peripheral blood, collected on day 0 of AZD1222 vaccination. The receptors stem from an adult in good health.

The chain recombines TRBV11-2 with TRBJ1-1; D gene unclear. Germline CDR1 SGHAT, CDR2 FQNNGV. V was clipped by 1 base and J by 1 base, with 7 bases between them. The CDR3 runs 14 residues. CDR3: CASSLVIKNTEAFF. The CDR3, as DNA: TGTGCCAGCAGCTTAGTGATCAAGAACACTGAAGCTTTCTTT.

Only a few counts were recorded for this clone. The V gene is TRBV6-5, the J gene TRBJ1-5; D is perhaps TRBD1 (5 bases). The CDR3 covers 15 residues. V was pared by 6 bases and J by 7 bases, with 19 bases between. The germline V gene has CDR1 MNHEY and CDR2 SVGAGI. In DNA, the CDR3 is TGTGCCAGCAGCTATCGGGGGATAGGCGGGCAGCCCCAGCATTTT. As protein: CASSYRGIGGQPQHF.

This clone was counted between two and nine times. This rearrangement joins TRBV2 to TRBJ2-7; no clear D. Germline V gene data show CDR1 as SNHLY and CDR2 as FYNNEI. The CDR3 spans 11 residues. Trimming shortened V by 8 bases and J by 4 bases, and 9 bases separated the two germline ends. DNA of the CDR3: TGTGCCAGCCACCTTAATTACGAGCAGTACTTC. This encodes CASHLNYEQYF.

At least ten counts were recorded for this clone. CDR3 nucleotide sequence: TGTGCCAGCAGCGTAGGGGCGGCTAGCGGGATCCTCTCTGGGGCCAACGTCCTGACTTTC. This gives the protein CASSVGAASGILSGANVLTF. J is TRBJ2-6 and V is TRBV9; 9 positions match TRBD2. V lost 0 bases to trimming and J lost 0 bases; unmatched junction nucleotides: 10. The CDR3 has 20 residues. Germline assignment: CDR1 SGDLS and CDR2 YYNGEE.

The chain links TRBV6-5 to TRBJ2-1, with 11 nucleotides matching TRBD1. Trimming cost V 4 bases and J 10 bases; bases outside gene matches: 12. The CDR3 totals 16 residues. Germline CDR1 is MNHEY and CDR2 is SVGAGI. The CDR3 loop is CASSSQLGDRGDEQFF. As DNA, the CDR3 is TGTGCCAGCAGTTCCCAACTCGGGGACAGGGGGGACGAGCAGTTCTTC.

V and J are TRBV7-2 and TRBJ2-3; no clear D gene. The germline CDR1 and CDR2 sequences are SGHTA and FQGNSA. The length of the CDR3 is 17 residues. Trimming pared 8 bases from V and 0 bases from J, leaving 21 bases between. CDR3 sequence: CASRRTRIGVSTDTQYF. In nucleotides, the CDR3 is TGTGCCAGCCGGCGTACCCGCATAGGAGTTAGCACAGATACGCAGTATTTT.

The V and J genes are TRBV7-2 and TRBJ2-3, with D possibly matching TRBD2 (6 bases). The CDR3 consists of 14 residues. Trimming left V 1 base short and J 2 bases short, with 7 bases between. The V gene's germline CDR1 is SGHTA and CDR2 FQGNSA. CDR3 amino acids: CASSLGGTTDTQYF. The CDR3 DNA follows: TGTGCCAGCAGCTTAGGCGGGACCACAGATACGCAGTATTTT.

This sequence joins TRBV7-8 and TRBJ2-5; D perhaps matches TRBD1 (6 bases). Germline values: CDR1 SGHVS, CDR2 FQNEAQ. This CDR3 is 15 amino acids long. Trimming took off 4 bases at V and 4 bases at J, with 16 bases between the two ends. CDR3 in amino acids: CASSSYRVGGETQYF. DNA for the CDR3: TGTGCCAGCAGCTCATACAGGGTGGGTGGAGAGACCCAGTACTTC.

The rearrangement uses TRBV9 and TRBJ2-1; D is possibly TRBD2 (5 bases). V was clipped by 10 bases and J by 9 bases, with 14 bases between them. The CDR3 sequence is 11 residues long. The germline V gene has CDR1 SGDLS and CDR2 YYNGEE. The CDR3: CASARESEQFF. DNA for the CDR3: TGTGCCTCTGCGAGGGAGAGTGAGCAGTTCTTC.